Described below is a single T cell receptor beta chain sequence and its context. The V gene lost 3 bases and the J gene lost 5 bases, with 9 bases spanning the gap. CDR1 and CDR2 from the germline V gene are GTSNPN and SVGIG (reference sequence). The length of the CDR3 is 12 residues. As to time point: patch test 2, 6 weeks after DPC sensitization. The treatment: therapeutic diphenylcyclopropenone sensitization with weekly scalp DPC. The source of the sample is a study of human T cells and chemical hapten exposure. Study overall: Diphenylcyclopropenone was applied weekly to patients' scalps across the roughly 23-week study.

Via MiXCR, TCRdb re-called the RACE reads, giving one row per CDR3 protein. The data contain roughly 40,000 distinct CDR3 sequences, more than 8.5% of them singletons. This TCR came from a middle-aged woman with alopecia areata. Some clones in this sample may be carry-over from other donors' samples. The V call is TRBV30, the J call TRBJ2-3, with D perhaps TRBD1 (6 bases). Specimen: whole blood, collected in connection with sensitization to the hapten diphenylcyclopropenone (DPC). The CDR3 DNA sequence: TGTGCCTGGAGACAGGGAAGAGATACGCAGTATTTT. Protein sequence: CAWRQGRDTQYF.